The 18 T cell receptor beta chains below all came from one sample that was sequenced in a study of blood T cell repertoires in COVID-19. The repertoire was sequenced with immunoSEQ multiplex PCR; TCRdb's copy has only in-frame clones and lacks some. The sample holds 150,000 to 200,000 clones, more than 75% seen once. Material for sequencing was peripheral blood. The receptors stem from a woman aged 18-29 years who had recovered from COVID-19.

The chain is built from TRBV2 and TRBJ1-1; D is undetermined. V was pared by 3 bases and J by 3 bases, with 20 bases between. CDR3 length: 17 amino acids. In germline, CDR1 is SNHLY, CDR2 FYNNEI. CDR3 coding DNA: TGTGCCAGCAGTGATGGGGTGGGTGAGGGCTTGGACACTGAAGCTTTCTTT. Its protein product is CASSDGVGEGLDTEAFF.

In nucleotides, the CDR3 is TGTGCCAGCAGCGTAGCTCACAGCAACTTCTATGGCTACACCTTC. This encodes CASSVAHSNFYGYTF. This chain joins TRBV9 and TRBJ1-2, with no clear D. The CDR3 consists of 15 residues. Germline V gene lookup returns CDR1 SGDLS and CDR2 YYNGEE. Trimming shortened V by 0 bases and J by 4 bases, and 13 bases separated the two germline ends.

This clone was detected only a few times. The chain links TRBV24-1 to TRBJ2-1; TRBD2 aligns across 10 bases. The CDR3 length is 17 residues. Trimming at V came to 4 bases and at J to 9 bases, leaving 14 bases not matched to a gene. The V gene's germline CDR1 is KGHDR and CDR2 SFDVKD. CDR3 DNA: TGTGCCACCAGTGACTTGGGTGCTAGCGGGAGTAGCATTGAGCAGTTCTTC. The encoded protein is CATSDLGASGSSIEQFF.

The rearrangement joins TRBV4-3 to TRBJ2-1, with D tentatively TRBD1 (5 bases). Trimming removed 0 bases at V and 5 bases at J, with 11 bases between. CDR3 size: 15 residues. Germline CDR1 and CDR2: LGHNA and YSLEER. CDR3 nucleotides: TGCGCCAGCAGCCAAGATATCGACAGTAACAATGAGCAGTTCTTC. It translates to CASSQDIDSNNEQFF.

This clone was picked up one time. J is TRBJ2-1 and V is TRBV5-6, with 10 nucleotides matching TRBD1. Germline loops: CDR1 SGHDT, CDR2 YYEEEE. The CDR3 sequence is 18 residues long. Trimming at V came to 2 bases and at J to 7 bases, leaving 15 bases not matched to a gene. CDR3 nucleotides: TGTGCCAGCAGCTTACCGGGACAGGGGCGACCCTATGGGAATGAGCAGTTCTTC. Its translation is CASSLPGQGRPYGNEQFF.

V gene TRBV9 combines with J gene TRBJ2-1; D is unclear. V was cut by 0 bases and J by 6 bases, with 7 bases left in between. The CDR3 consists of 13 residues. CDR1 and CDR2 (germline): SGDLS, YYNGEE. The CDR3 sequence is CASSVVSCNEQFF. As DNA, the CDR3 is TGTGCCAGCAGCGTAGTTTCGTGCAATGAGCAGTTCTTC.

The chain links TRBV29-1 to TRBJ2-3; TRBD1 matches 7 bases. Germline V gene data show CDR1 as SQVTM and CDR2 as ANQGSEA. J lost 4 bases, V lost 4 bases, and 5 bases had no gene match. CDR3 length: 13 amino acids. The CDR3: CSVGQGPPDTQYF. CDR3 coding DNA: TGCAGCGTTGGACAGGGCCCCCCAGATACGCAGTATTTT.

The chain combines TRBV11-2 with TRBJ1-1; 7 bases agree with TRBD1. CDR3 length equals 14 residues. CDR1 is SGHAT and CDR2 is FQNNGV in the germline V gene. V lost 3 bases and J lost 0; bases outside the gene matches: 1. For the CDR3, the DNA is TGTGCCAGCAGCTTCGGACAGGTGAACACTGAAGCTTTCTTT. Protein product: CASSFGQVNTEAFF.

The chain combines TRBV7-2 with TRBJ1-2, with TRBD1 identical over 8 bases. Germline trimming cut 5 bases from V and 7 bases from J; bases unmatched to any gene: 6. The CDR3 consists of 13 residues. In germline, CDR1 is SGHTA, CDR2 FQGNSA. CDR3 amino acids: CASSVQGAAGYTF. The CDR3 nucleotides are TGTGCCAGCAGCGTCCAGGGGGCGGCTGGCTACACCTTC.

V is TRBV6-5 and J is TRBJ2-7; 12 bases fit TRBD2. With V trimmed by 6 bases and J by 0 bases, 3 bases remained unmatched. The CDR3 covers 15 residues. Germline assignment: CDR1 MNHEY and CDR2 SVGAGI. The CDR3 is CASRLTSGSSYEQYV. CDR3 sequence (DNA): TGTGCCAGCAGGTTGACTAGCGGGAGCTCCTACGAGCAGTACGTC.

This clone was counted a single time. J is TRBJ2-3 and V is TRBV5-4, with TRBD1 identical over 8 bases. From germline, CDR1 is SGHNT and CDR2 YYREEE (reference sequence). The CDR3 is made up of 14 amino acids. The ends lost 4 bases at V and 4 bases at J; junction bases unmatched: 5. This CDR3 is CASSADRDPDTQYF. CDR3 in DNA: TGTGCCAGCAGCGCGGACAGGGACCCAGATACGCAGTATTTT.

The V gene is TRBV5-1, the J gene TRBJ2-3; possible D gene TRBD2, 5 bases. Trimming left V 9 bases short and J 7 bases short, with 21 bases between. The CDR3 has 14 residues. Per germline, CDR1 SGHRS and CDR2 YFSETQ. CDR3 DNA: TGCGCCACCACCCTCGGAGGCAGCCAATATACGCAGTATTTT. Translation gives CATTLGGSQYTQYF.

V gene TRBV4-1 combines with J gene TRBJ2-1, with TRBD2 identical over 8 bases. With 1 base clipped from V and 15 bases from J, the junction kept 8 bases outside the gene matches. This CDR3 spans 13 amino acids. Germline V gene lookup returns CDR1 MGHRA and CDR2 YSYEKL. CDR3 bases: TGCGCCAGCAGCCAAGCCTCCGGGACTAGGGGGTTCTTC. This translates into CASSQASGTRGFF.

The chain joins TRBV24-1 to TRBJ2-2; 8 positions agree with TRBD2. The CDR3 has 13 amino acids. J was trimmed by 7 bases and V by 3 bases; bases with no gene match: 0. Germline V lookup: CDR1 KGHDR, CDR2 SFDVKD. The CDR3 reads CATSDSGGGELFF. CDR3 in DNA: TGTGCCACCAGTGATAGCGGGGGCGGGGAGCTGTTTTTT.

This rearrangement joins TRBV6-2 or TRBV6-3 to TRBJ2-7, with 9 bases matching TRBD2. Germline trimming cut 0 bases from V and 9 bases from J; bases unmatched to any gene: 12. Looked up from germline, CDR1 is MNHEY and CDR2 is SVGEGT. The CDR3 runs 16 residues. CDR3 sequence: CASSYSRPGTSIGQYV. CDR3 nucleotide sequence: TGTGCCAGCAGTTACTCTCGGCCCGGGACTAGCATCGGGCAGTACGTC.

The V and J genes are TRBV6-2 or TRBV6-3 and TRBJ1-1; unclear D gene. This CDR3 has 14 amino acids. Germline CDR1 is MNHEY and CDR2 is SVGEGT. V was cut by 2 bases and J by 3 bases, with 10 bases left in between. In DNA, the CDR3 is TGTGCCAGCAGTTACGATTCGGGGTACACTGAAGCTTTCTTT. Amino acids: CASSYDSGYTEAFF.

This chain joins TRBV7-2 and TRBJ2-5; 10 nucleotides align to TRBD2. The CDR3 length is 16 residues. V was pared by 5 bases and J by 3 bases, with 9 bases of the junction left unmatched. The germline gives CDR1 SGHTA, CDR2 FQGNSA. CDR3 sequence: CASSPTRTSGKETQYF. In DNA, the CDR3 is TGTGCCAGCAGCCCTACGAGGACTAGCGGAAAAGAGACCCAGTACTTC.

The chain has TRBV3-1 (or the pseudogene TRBV3-2) and TRBJ2-5; D uncertain. Per germline, CDR1 LGHDT and CDR2 YNNKEL (reference sequence). The V gene lost 5 bases and the J gene lost 1 base, with 5 bases spanning the gap. This CDR3 region has 12 residues. Here the CDR3 reads CASSFSQETQYF. The CDR3 bases are TGTGCCAGCAGCTTCTCCCAAGAGACCCAGTACTTC.